This is a list of T cell receptor beta chains from one sample in a study of somatic mutations in cytotoxic T cells in rheumatoid arthritis. Repertoires were generated with immunoSEQ multiplex PCR, while TCRdb's copy carries only in-frame clones and drops some. The sample shows 9,900 or so clones, approximately 86% of them seen only once. What was sequenced was CD8+ T cells sorted from blood. The receptors were sampled from an adult with rheumatoid arthritis. CDR3s include the opening cysteine and the closing phenylalanine or tryptophan. Each record gives: D gene, V gene, clone size, J gene, CDR3 protein, CDR3 DNA. D genes are given only for firm matches. Expanded clones are given a class, and other clones once, few, many or no size at all.

>NA|TRBV7-8|once|TRBJ2-7
CASSSNLPEQYF
TGTGCCAGCAGCTCCAACTTGCCCGAGCAGTACTTC
>TRBD2|TRBV4-2|NA|TRBJ2-2
CASSQDGVAGGPNTGELFF
TGTGCCAGCAGCCAAGACGGGGTAGCGGGAGGGCCCAACACCGGGGAGCTGTTTTTT
>TRBD2|TRBV2|NA|TRBJ2-1
CASSTGLGDEQFF
TGTGCCAGCAGCACGGGACTAGGGGATGAGCAGTTCTTC
>TRBD1|TRBV6-5|NA|TRBJ2-7
CASSYGTGANEQYF
TGTGCCAGCAGTTACGGGACAGGCGCCAACGAGCAGTACTTC
>TRBD2|TRBV27|NA|TRBJ2-1
CASSRGRGNEQFF
TGTGCCAGCAGCCGCGGGAGGGGCAATGAGCAGTTCTTC
>TRBD1|TRBV28|NA|TRBJ1-2
CASNLGQGGGYTF
TGTGCCAGCAACCTTGGACAGGGAGGTGGCTACACCTTC
>TRBD1|TRBV19|NA|TRBJ1-1
CASKSRGMNTEAFF
TGTGCCAGTAAGAGCAGGGGGATGAACACTGAAGCTTTCTTT
>NA|TRBV5-1|NA|TRBJ2-1
CASSLAVNEQFF
TGCGCCAGCAGCTTGGCCGTCAATGAGCAGTTCTTC
>NA|TRBV19|NA|TRBJ1-1
CASTFRRARPAEAFF
TGTGCCAGTACGTTTAGGAGGGCCCGTCCGGCTGAAGCTTTCTTT
>TRBD1|TRBV7-3|NA|TRBJ2-3
CASSLTGQGTDTQYF
TGTGCCAGCAGCTTAACGGGACAGGGCACAGATACGCAGTATTTT
>NA|TRBV5-6|NA|TRBJ2-3
CASSSLRGDTDTQYF
TGTGCCAGCAGCTCCCTTAGAGGGGACACAGATACGCAGTATTTT
>TRBD1|TRBV4-1|NA|TRBJ1-5
CASSLTGGLGQPQHF
TGCGCCAGCAGCCTCACAGGGGGCCTCGGCCAGCCCCAGCATTTT
>TRBD1|TRBV19|NA|TRBJ2-5
CASSDRVQETQYF
TGTGCCAGTAGTGACAGGGTCCAAGAGACCCAGTACTTC
>TRBD1|TRBV2|few|TRBJ1-2
CASSEGRDRDGYTF
TGTGCCAGCAGTGAGGGACGGGACAGGGACGGCTACACCTTC
>NA|TRBV9|few|TRBJ1-5
CASSGGLGQNQPQHF
TGTGCCAGCAGCGGAGGACTAGGGCAAAATCAGCCCCAGCATTTT
>TRBD2|TRBV6-4|NA|TRBJ2-1
CASRRGAGVNNEQFF
TGTGCCAGCAGGCGGGGAGCGGGGGTAAACAATGAGCAGTTCTTC
>NA|TRBV4-1|NA|TRBJ2-5
CASSQDLRQETQYF
TGCGCCAGCAGCCAAGATCTAAGGCAAGAGACCCAGTACTTC
>TRBD1|TRBV7-9|NA|TRBJ1-1
CASSSSGTGSTEAFF
TGTGCCAGCAGCTCCTCCGGGACAGGGAGCACTGAAGCTTTCTTT
>NA|TRBV7-2|few|TRBJ2-7
CASSLEGRSYEQYF
TGTGCCAGCAGCTTAGAGGGTAGGAGCTACGAGCAGTACTTC
>NA|TRBV9|NA|TRBJ1-1
CANSRGGGRTEAFF
TGTGCCAACAGCCGCGGGGGGGGCAGAACTGAAGCTTTCTTT
>TRBD1|TRBV9|NA|TRBJ1-2
CASSGQGANYGYTF
TGTGCCAGCAGCGGACAGGGAGCCAACTATGGCTACACCTTC
>NA|TRBV29-1|NA|TRBJ2-7
CSVEGPYEQYF
TGCAGCGTGGAGGGGCCCTACGAGCAGTACTTC
>NA|TRBV6-5|NA|TRBJ1-2
CASRPPGHGYTF
TGTGCCAGCAGACCTCCGGGGCATGGCTACACCTTC
>NA|TRBV6-1|NA|TRBJ2-7
CASKGSYEQYF
TGTGCCAGCAAGGGCAGCTACGAGCAGTACTTC
>NA|TRBV27|NA|TRBJ2-7
CASIGCEQYF
TGTGCCAGCATCGGTTGCGAGCAGTACTTC
>TRBD1|TRBV2|NA|TRBJ2-2
CASSMLRTGGFGELFF
TGTGCCAGCAGTATGTTGAGGACAGGAGGTTTCGGGGAGCTGTTTTTT
>TRBD1|TRBV5-5|NA|TRBJ1-3
CASSRGDRSSGNTIYF
TGTGCCAGCAGCCGGGGGGACAGGTCCTCTGGAAACACCATATATTTT
>NA|TRBV9|NA|TRBJ2-5
CASSAQETQYF
TGTGCCAGCAGCGCGCAAGAGACCCAGTACTTC
>TRBD1|TRBV5-1|NA|TRBJ1-1
CASSLAKGARGTSEAFF
TGCGCCAGCAGCTTGGCCAAGGGGGCGCGGGGAACAAGTGAAGCTTTCTTT
>TRBD1|TRBV11-2|NA|TRBJ1-2
CASSSSPGQGVYYGYTF
TGTGCCAGCAGCTCCTCCCCCGGACAGGGGGTATACTATGGCTACACCTTC
>NA|TRBV7-9|NA|TRBJ2-1
CASGGGGDYNEQFF
TGTGCCAGCGGAGGGGGGGGCGACTACAATGAGCAGTTCTTC
>TRBD2|TRBV5-1|NA|TRBJ2-5
CASQSGGAVQQETQYF
TGCGCCAGCCAAAGCGGGGGGGCTGTTCAGCAAGAGACCCAGTACTTC
>TRBD1|TRBV27|NA|TRBJ1-1
CASSYRDRGHGGAFF
TGTGCCAGCAGTTACCGGGACAGGGGCCATGGAGGAGCTTTCTTT
>TRBD2|TRBV9|NA|TRBJ2-1
CASSVASGGKNEQFF
TGTGCCAGCAGCGTAGCTAGCGGGGGGAAAAATGAGCAGTTCTTC
>TRBD1|TRBV4-1|NA|TRBJ1-1
CASSQGKGADTEAFF
TGCGCCAGCAGCCAAGGGAAGGGGGCAGACACTGAAGCTTTCTTT
>NA|TRBV9|NA|TRBJ2-1
CASSPSPRAEQFF
TGTGCCAGCAGCCCGTCCCCCAGGGCTGAGCAGTTCTTC
>TRBD1|TRBV6-1|NA|TRBJ1-1
CAGKQGGTEAFF
TGTGCCGGAAAACAGGGGGGCACTGAAGCTTTCTTT
>TRBD1|TRBV30|NA|TRBJ1-5
CAWTTGEPSQPQHF
TGTGCCTGGACGACAGGGGAACCGAGCCAGCCCCAGCATTTT
>NA|TRBV5-1|once|TRBJ1-2
CASSLVLGRDNYGYTF
TGCGCCAGCAGCTTGGTTTTGGGCAGGGATAACTATGGCTACACCTTC
>NA|TRBV4-1|NA|TRBJ1-1
CASSQDEWGHTEAFF
TGCGCCAGCAGCCAAGATGAATGGGGTCACACTGAAGCTTTCTTT
>NA|TRBV7-9|NA|TRBJ2-6
CASSLRAITGANVLTF
TGTGCCAGCAGCTTAAGAGCCATTACTGGGGCCAACGTCCTGACTTTC
>TRBD1|TRBV4-1|NA|TRBJ2-5
CASSPRQGAETQYF
TGCGCCAGCAGCCCCCGACAGGGGGCTGAGACCCAGTACTTC